This T cell receptor beta chain emerged from a study of T cell responses to AZD1222 COVID-19 vaccine. Study outcomes and limitations: White British ancestry dominated among donors, who included more females, and clonal diversity was possibly underestimated.

The CDR3 loop spans 13 amino acids. Germline values: CDR1 ENHRY, CDR2 SYGVKD. Here immunoSEQ multiplex PCR was the method, and the copy in TCRdb shows in-frame clones only, minus some. Among about 15,000 clones, less than 90% were seen once, and the ten largest hold about 2.7%. As to this clone: As yet, its antigen is unknown.

This chain uses TRBV10-3 with TRBJ2-1, with D possibly TRBD2 on 6 matching bases. The receptor's source is an adult who received the AZD1222 COVID-19 vaccine. Here the sequenced sample was peripheral blood, taken 28 days after the second AZD1222 dose. The CDR3 coding sequence is TGTGGGGGTAGCGGAGGGCCGGGGGATGAGCAGTTCTTC. Its protein product is CGGSGGPGDEQFF.